A selection of T cell receptor beta chains follows, all from one sample in a study of blood T cell repertoires in COVID-19. Assay: immunoSEQ multiplex PCR; the TCRdb copy retains only in-frame clones and omits some. The sample lists some 130,000 clones, roughly 90% occurring once. Sample: peripheral blood. The source of these receptors is a man aged 50 to 60 with active or convalescent COVID-19. The CDR3 runs from the conserved cysteine through the conserved F or W. Each record gives: J gene, V gene, D gene, clone size, CDR3 DNA, CDR3 protein. D genes are given only for firm matches. Clone size is stated in some rows and not others, as once, few, many or a class when expanded.

J: TRBJ2-1
V: TRBV19
D: .
size: .
DNA: TGTGCCAGTTTGGGAGCAGGGGATTGGGGTGAGCAGTTCTTC
CDR3: CASLGAGDWGEQFF

J: TRBJ2-5
V: TRBV5-1
D: .
size: .
DNA: TGCGCCAGCAGCCCCACTAGGCGGGGATCGGGAGAGACCCAGTACTTC
CDR3: CASSPTRRGSGETQYF

J: TRBJ2-3
V: TRBV11-3
D: TRBD1
size: .
DNA: TGTGCCAGCAGCGCGAGGACAGGGGGCGCCTTCTCGGATACGCAGTATTTT
CDR3: CASSARTGGAFSDTQYF

J: TRBJ2-6
V: TRBV14
D: .
size: .
DNA: TGTGCCAGCAGCCAAGCGCGGGTCTCTGGGGCCAACGTCCTGACTTTC
CDR3: CASSQARVSGANVLTF

J: TRBJ2-5
V: TRBV4-2
D: TRBD2
size: once
DNA: TGTGCCAGCAGCCAAGATAGACTAGCGGGGGGGCAAGAGACCCAGTACTTC
CDR3: CASSQDRLAGGQETQYF

J: TRBJ1-5
V: TRBV7-2
D: .
size: .
DNA: TGTGCCAGCAGCTTCCGCAGGAGCAATCAGCCCCAGCATTTT
CDR3: CASSFRRSNQPQHF

J: TRBJ2-7
V: TRBV9
D: TRBD2
size: .
DNA: TGTGCCAGCAGCGTAGTTCTGGAGCGGGAGGGGACCTACGAGCAGTACTTC
CDR3: CASSVVLEREGTYEQYF

J: TRBJ1-1
V: TRBV30
D: .
size: .
DNA: TGTGCCTGGAGTGTACGTCCCCCCGAGACTGAAGCTTTCTTT
CDR3: CAWSVRPPETEAFF

J: TRBJ2-3
V: TRBV4-3
D: TRBD2
size: .
DNA: TGCGCCAGCAGCCTGGGACTAGCGGGCACAGATACGCAGTATTTT
CDR3: CASSLGLAGTDTQYF

J: TRBJ2-2
V: TRBV19
D: TRBD1
size: .
DNA: TGTGCCAGTAGTCCGCGGACAGGGTTCGGGGAGCTGTTTTTT
CDR3: CASSPRTGFGELFF

J: TRBJ2-1
V: TRBV10-3
D: .
size: .
DNA: TGTGCCATCAGTGATGATCGACTTACTTACAATGAGCAGTTCTTC
CDR3: CAISDDRLTYNEQFF

J: TRBJ2-7
V: TRBV3-1/TRBV3-2
D: .
size: .
DNA: TGTGCCAGCAGCCAAGCCCACGGGGTTAAAGGCGAGCAGTACTTC
CDR3: CASSQAHGVKGEQYF

J: TRBJ2-7
V: TRBV5-1
D: .
size: .
DNA: TGCGCCAGCAGCTTGATGTTTGGTGGTTCGAGTACCTACGAGCAGTACTTC
CDR3: CASSLMFGGSSTYEQYF

J: TRBJ2-1
V: TRBV13
D: TRBD2
size: .
DNA: TGTGCCAGCAGCCCATCGGGACTAGTTCTTGTTAATGAGCAGTTCTTC
CDR3: CASSPSGLVLVNEQFF

J: TRBJ2-1
V: TRBV6-2/TRBV6-3
D: .
size: many
DNA: TGTGCCAGCAGTTACTCCCCCTTGGGTGGCGGGATCTACAATGAGCAGTTCTTC
CDR3: CASSYSPLGGGIYNEQFF

J: TRBJ2-3
V: TRBV3-1/TRBV3-2
D: TRBD1
size: .
DNA: TGTGCCAGCAGCCAAACGGGACAGGCCGTGCGAGTGGCACAGTATTTT
CDR3: CASSQTGQAVRVAQYF

J: TRBJ2-2
V: TRBV10-1
D: .
size: .
DNA: TGCGCCAGCAGTCTTACAGGGAAGGATCTTAACACCGGGGAGCTGTTTTTT
CDR3: CASSLTGKDLNTGELFF

J: TRBJ1-2
V: TRBV19
D: .
size: .
DNA: TGTGCCAGTAGTATAGTCAAGGCCCTGAGGGGCTACACCTTC
CDR3: CASSIVKALRGYTF

J: TRBJ1-5
V: TRBV15
D: .
size: .
DNA: TGTGCCACCAGCAGAGATAGGGGGTATGGGCAGCCCCAGCATTTT
CDR3: CATSRDRGYGQPQHF

J: TRBJ1-6
V: TRBV11-1
D: .
size: .
DNA: TGTGCCAGCGGCAGGGTTGTGAATTCACCCCTCCACTTT
CDR3: CASGRVVNSPLHF

J: TRBJ1-3
V: TRBV5-4
D: TRBD1
size: .
DNA: TGTGCCAGCAGCCGGGGACCCGGGACAGAAGGAAACACCATATATTTT
CDR3: CASSRGPGTEGNTIYF

J: TRBJ1-4
V: TRBV6-5
D: TRBD1
size: .
DNA: TGTGCCAGCAGGGACAGGGGTCGCGAAAAACTGTTTTTT
CDR3: CASRDRGREKLFF

J: TRBJ2-3
V: TRBV24-1
D: .
size: .
DNA: TGTGCCACCAGTCAAGGGGTTGGGGATACGCAGTATTTT
CDR3: CATSQGVGDTQYF

J: TRBJ1-1
V: TRBV29-1
D: TRBD1
size: .
DNA: TGCAGCGTAGACTATTTGACAGGGGAATCTGAAGCTTTCTTT
CDR3: CSVDYLTGESEAFF

J: TRBJ2-1
V: TRBV11-2
D: .
size: .
DNA: TGTGCCAGCAGTTCCCGAAGTTTTCCCGGGAATGAGCAGTTCTTC
CDR3: CASSSRSFPGNEQFF

J: TRBJ1-5
V: TRBV19
D: .
size: .
DNA: TGTGCCAGTAGTATAGCAGGGTCCCAGCATTTT
CDR3: CASSIAGSQHF

J: TRBJ2-5
V: TRBV4-1
D: TRBD2
size: .
DNA: TGCGCCAGCAGCCAAGAGCGAGGGCTAGCGGGGGGCCGGGCCAACCAAGAGACCCAGTACTTC
CDR3: CASSQERGLAGGRANQETQYF

J: TRBJ2-3
V: TRBV19
D: TRBD2
size: .
DNA: TGTGCCAGTAGTAAGTCTAGCGGTGGAATCACAGATACGCAGTATTTT
CDR3: CASSKSSGGITDTQYF

J: TRBJ2-2
V: TRBV19
D: TRBD1
size: .
DNA: TGTGCCAGTAGTATCAAGACAGGGTTTAGCGGGGAGCTGTTTTTT
CDR3: CASSIKTGFSGELFF

J: TRBJ1-5
V: TRBV27
D: .
size: .
DNA: TGTGCCAGACCCGGGGGGGGTGAGCAGCCCCAGCATTTT
CDR3: CARPGGGEQPQHF

J: TRBJ2-7
V: TRBV30
D: TRBD1
size: .
DNA: TGTGCCTGGAGTGTCTATGGGACAGTCCTTTCCGAGCAGTACTTC
CDR3: CAWSVYGTVLSEQYF

J: TRBJ1-2
V: TRBV12-5
D: .
size: once
DNA: TGTGCTAGTGGTCCCTCCGGGACTGAGTATGGCTACACCTTC
CDR3: CASGPSGTEYGYTF

J: TRBJ2-3
V: TRBV5-1
D: .
size: .
DNA: TGCGCCAGCAGTTCCCAGGGGTTGGGTACGCAGTATTTT
CDR3: CASSSQGLGTQYF

J: TRBJ2-1
V: TRBV24-1
D: .
size: few
DNA: TGTGCCACCAGTGGGGCACGGGGCGGAGGGTATGTCAGTGAGCAGTTCTTC
CDR3: CATSGARGGGYVSEQFF

J: TRBJ1-4
V: TRBV19
D: TRBD1
size: .
DNA: TGTGCCAGTAGTATGGGACAGCGAGGTGAAAAACTGTTTTTT
CDR3: CASSMGQRGEKLFF

J: TRBJ2-1
V: TRBV5-1
D: TRBD2
size: .
DNA: TGCGCCAGCAGATCCGCGGGAGGGAGCTCCTACAATGAGCAGTTCTTC
CDR3: CASRSAGGSSYNEQFF

J: TRBJ2-1
V: TRBV7-6
D: TRBD2
size: few
DNA: TGTGCCAGCAGCTTAGGCAGGACTAGCGGGGATAATGAGCAGTTCTTC
CDR3: CASSLGRTSGDNEQFF

J: TRBJ1-5
V: TRBV4-3
D: .
size: .
DNA: TGCGCCAGCAGCCAAGATTTAGGCAGGGAAATTAGCAATCAGCCCCAGCATTTT
CDR3: CASSQDLGREISNQPQHF

J: TRBJ2-3
V: TRBV24-1
D: .
size: .
DNA: TGTGCCACCAGTGATTTTTATACAGATACGCAGTATTTT
CDR3: CATSDFYTDTQYF

J: TRBJ2-1
V: TRBV7-8
D: TRBD2
size: .
DNA: TGTGCCAGCAGCTGGAGCGGGGGGGCTGGGGATGAGCAGTTCTTC
CDR3: CASSWSGGAGDEQFF

J: TRBJ1-2
V: TRBV4-3
D: .
size: .
DNA: TGCGCCAGCAGCCAAGCACAGCCTAACTATGGCTACACCTTC
CDR3: CASSQAQPNYGYTF

J: TRBJ1-2
V: TRBV3-1/TRBV3-2
D: TRBD1
size: few
DNA: TGTGCCAGCAGCCACCCACCGGGACAGGGGTACTATGGCTACACCTTC
CDR3: CASSHPPGQGYYGYTF

J: TRBJ2-3
V: TRBV4-2
D: .
size: .
DNA: TGTGCCAGCAGCCAAAGGGACTCCACAGATACGCAGTATTTT
CDR3: CASSQRDSTDTQYF

J: TRBJ2-4
V: TRBV4-1
D: TRBD2
size: .
DNA: TGCGCCAGCAGCCAAGATAGCCAGCGGGAGGCTTTGATAGCCAAAAACATTCAGTACTTC
CDR3: CASSQDSQREALIAKNIQYF

J: TRBJ1-4
V: TRBV9
D: TRBD1
size: .
DNA: TGTGCCAGCAGCGCGACAGGGGGGATTGAAAAACTGTTTTTT
CDR3: CASSATGGIEKLFF